The rows below give T cell receptor beta chains drawn from one sample of a study of blood T cell repertoires in COVID-19. Clones were read by immunoSEQ multiplex PCR, and TCRdb kept only the in-frame ones, dropping some. Of approximately 220,000 clones in the sample, 81% were seen once. Specimen: peripheral blood. These receptors came from a woman older than 75 with acute or convalescent COVID-19. The CDR3 runs from the conserved cysteine through the conserved F or W. Each record gives: clone size, J gene, D gene, V gene, CDR3 DNA, CDR3 protein. D genes are given only for firm matches. Where a row states a size, it is once, few, many or the class of an expanded clone; other rows omit it.

>once|TRBJ1-3|.|TRBV25-1
TGTGCCAGCAGTCACCTATCCCCTCGAACCATATATTTT
CASSHLSPRTIYF
>.|TRBJ2-5|TRBD1|TRBV28
TGTGCCAGCAGTCCAGGGGGACAGGGGGTGGTTGAGACCCAGTACTTC
CASSPGGQGVVETQYF
>once|TRBJ1-3|.|TRBV6-5
TGTGCCAGCAGAGAGACACTCTCTGGAAACACCATATATTTT
CASRETLSGNTIYF
>.|TRBJ1-3|.|TRBV28
TGTGCCAGCAGTCCCCCCGGGGGAGCTGGAAACACCATATATTTT
CASSPPGGAGNTIYF
>.|TRBJ2-2|.|TRBV7-9
TGTGCCAGCAGCTCGAAGCCCGCTTTGGGGGGAGGCGGGGAGCTGTTTTTT
CASSSKPALGGGGELFF
>.|TRBJ1-2|TRBD1|TRBV14
TGTGCCAGCAGCCATTATCGCACAGGGGGCCCTGATGGCTACACCTTC
CASSHYRTGGPDGYTF
>.|TRBJ1-2|.|TRBV6-5
TGTGCCAGCAGTTACTCTGAGGCAGGGAGGGGTGGCTACACCTTC
CASSYSEAGRGGYTF
>.|TRBJ2-5|TRBD1|TRBV5-4
TGTGCCAGCAGCAGTCGACAGGGGATTCAAGAGACCCAGTACTTC
CASSSRQGIQETQYF
>.|TRBJ2-1|.|TRBV29-1
TGCAGCGCAACCGATGGGGCCTCCTACAATGAGCAGTTCTTC
CSATDGASYNEQFF
>.|TRBJ2-7|.|TRBV5-1
TGCGCCAGCAGCTTGGAACACCTGAGGAGCGAGCAGTACTTC
CASSLEHLRSEQYF
>.|TRBJ1-6|.|TRBV7-9
TGTGCCAGCAGCGCGACAGAGGACTCACCCCTCCACTTT
CASSATEDSPLHF
>.|TRBJ2-7|TRBD2|TRBV18
TGTGCCAGCTCACCGTCGGGGAGACTAGCGGGTTACGAGCAGTACTTC
CASSPSGRLAGYEQYF
>.|TRBJ2-1|.|TRBV2
TGTGCCAGCTGTAGGGGGCTCGGGGGCTATGAGCAGTTCTTC
CASCRGLGGYEQFF
>.|TRBJ1-2|TRBD1|TRBV3-1/TRBV3-2
TGTGCCAGCAGCCAAGACCAGGGGGTCTATGGCTACACCTTC
CASSQDQGVYGYTF
>.|TRBJ2-7|TRBD2|TRBV19
TGTGCCAGTAGTATAGATGGGCCGGGACTAGCGGGAGCAACCTACGAGCAGTACTTC
CASSIDGPGLAGATYEQYF
>few|TRBJ1-1|.|TRBV19
TGTGCCAGTAGTGGGCAGGTCTCCTCTAACACTGAAGCTTTCTTT
CASSGQVSSNTEAFF
>.|TRBJ1-2|TRBD1|TRBV2
TGTGCCAGCACCCCTGTTGGACAGGGGAGCAGGGGAACCTATGGCTACACCTTC
CASTPVGQGSRGTYGYTF
>.|TRBJ1-5|.|TRBV6-1
TGTGCCAGCAGTGAAGCGTGGGGGGGTACGGGTCAGCCCCAGCATTTT
CASSEAWGGTGQPQHF
>few|TRBJ1-1|.|TRBV6-6
TGTGCCAGCAGGACTACTCGTGGAGCTTTCTTT
CASRTTRGAFF
>once|TRBJ2-1|.|TRBV19
TGTGCCAGTAGTATAGGACAGTGGATCGGTGAGCAGTTCTTC
CASSIGQWIGEQFF
>.|TRBJ2-2|.|TRBV30
TGTGCCTTCAGTACCGGGGAGCTGTTTTTT
CAFSTGELFF
>.|TRBJ2-1|.|TRBV5-1
TGCGCCAGCAGCTACGGCTACAATGAGCAGTTCTTC
CASSYGYNEQFF
>.|TRBJ2-7|.|TRBV30
TGTGCCTGGAGTGTGGGACACTACGAGCAGTACTTC
CAWSVGHYEQYF
>.|TRBJ2-5|.|TRBV24-1
TGTGCCACCAGTGAACCCGGACAGCCACGAGAGACCCAGTACTTC
CATSEPGQPRETQYF
>.|TRBJ2-3|.|TRBV7-3
TGTGCCAGCAGCTTAACGGCTAGCGCTTCGGCAGATACGCAGTATTTT
CASSLTASASADTQYF
>.|TRBJ2-5|.|TRBV3-1/TRBV3-2
TGTGCCAGCGACGGGGAAGAGACCCAGTACTTC
CASDGEETQYF
>.|TRBJ2-5|.|TRBV6-5
TGTGCCAGCTATACTAGCATATGGGAGACCCAGTACTTC
CASYTSIWETQYF
>.|TRBJ1-3|TRBD1|TRBV18
TGTGCCAGCTCACTCAAGCCAGGGGGCGGCACCATATATTTT
CASSLKPGGGTIYF
>.|TRBJ2-1|.|TRBV29-1
TGCAGCGTTCCGTTAAACGGAGGACAGCCTGTCTTC
CSVPLNGGQPVF
>.|TRBJ2-7|.|TRBV4-2
TGTGCCAGCAGCCAACCAGGGTACTACGAGCAGTACTTC
CASSQPGYYEQYF
>.|TRBJ1-2|.|TRBV27
TGTGCCAGCAGTTTATCGGGGCTGGGCTATGGCTACACCTTC
CASSLSGLGYGYTF
>.|TRBJ1-1|TRBD1|TRBV6-5
TGTGCCAGCAGGTCCCCGACAGGGATGAACACTGAAGCTTTCTTT
CASRSPTGMNTEAFF
>.|TRBJ2-1|TRBD2|TRBV29-1
TGCAGCGTTGCAAAGGGTTCAGCGGGGGGGCGAAATGAGCAGTTCTTC
CSVAKGSAGGRNEQFF
>.|TRBJ2-2|TRBD1|TRBV5-1
TGCGCCAGCAGCCCGGGACAGGGTCTCACATCGAACACCGGGGAGCTGTTTTTT
CASSPGQGLTSNTGELFF
>once|TRBJ2-2|.|TRBV11-2
TGTGCCAGCAGCTTAGATCCCCAGGGACAACTCACCGGGGAGCTGTTTTTT
CASSLDPQGQLTGELFF
>.|TRBJ1-1|TRBD1|TRBV7-9
TGTGCCAGCAGCTTAGGTGACAGGGTGGACACTGAAGCTTTCTTT
CASSLGDRVDTEAFF
>.|TRBJ2-7|TRBD1|TRBV6-5
TGTGCCAGCAGCCAGGACAGGGGTCCCTACGAGCAGTACTTC
CASSQDRGPYEQYF